These 5 T cell receptor beta chains were all obtained from the same sample, sequenced in a study of human T cells and chemical hapten exposure. Noted time point: pre-sensitization, week 0. Stated treatment: therapeutic diphenylcyclopropenone sensitization with weekly scalp DPC. TCRdb reprocessed the RACE reads with MiXCR, giving one entry per CDR3 protein. The repertoire holds about 380,000 distinct CDR3 sequences, 5% to 6.5% seen once, with just over 2.5% in the top ten. This specimen consisted of whole blood, obtained in connection with sensitization to the hapten diphenylcyclopropenone (DPC). These receptor sequences come from a woman in her forties or fifties with alopecia areata. Some clones in this sample may be carry-over from other donors' samples.

This clonotype has a count of ten or more. This chain uses TRBV6-5 with TRBJ2-3; D gene unclear. CDR1 and CDR2 (germline): MNHEY, SVGAGI. The V end was cut by 5 bases, the J end by 0 bases, with 12 bases between. The CDR3 covers 15 residues. CDR3 protein: CASSKSLISTDTQYF. The CDR3 region has the DNA TGTGCCAGCAGTAAGTCACTTATCAGCACAGATACGCAGTATTTT.

With regard to this clonotype: With a much larger clone just one base away, this may be a read error. This chain joins TRBV5-1 and TRBJ2-7; D possibly matches TRBD1 or TRBD2 (5 bases each). CDR1 SGHRS and CDR2 YFSETQ come from the germline V gene. The CDR3 has 14 residues. CDR3 nucleotide sequence: TGCGCCAGCGGCTTGGCGCCGGGGCGCTACGAGCAGTACTTC. Its translation is CASGLAPGRYEQYF.

This clonotype was seen many times. The gene calls are TRBV12-3 or TRBV12-4 and TRBJ1-6; 10 nucleotides agree with TRBD1. Unmatched junction bases numbered 6, after V lost 6 bases and J lost 7 bases. The CDR3 is 15 amino acids. Here the CDR3 reads CASRPRQGANSPLHF. The DNA of the CDR3 is TGTGCCAGCAGGCCCCGACAGGGGGCAAATTCACCCCTCCACTTT.

The chain recombines TRBV28 with TRBJ1-5, with D unclear. CDR3 length: 14 amino acids. V shed 6 bases and J shed 0 bases, with 9 bases lying between them. Germline V lookup: CDR1 MDHEN, CDR2 SYDVKM. In DNA, the CDR3 is TGTGCCAGCAGGGACGGTAATAGCAATCAGCCCCAGCATTTT. This encodes CASRDGNSNQPQHF.

This clonotype showed up many times. CDR3 sequence reads: CASGRGGADTQYF. DNA for the CDR3: TGTGCCAGCGGCCGGGGAGGCGCAGATACGCAGTATTTT. V and J are TRBV13 and TRBJ2-3, with D tentatively TRBD2 (6 bases). The CDR3 is 13 residues long. CDR1 PRHDT and CDR2 FYEKMQ come from the germline V gene (reference sequence). Deletions cut 8 bases from V and 4 bases from J, with 13 bases between.